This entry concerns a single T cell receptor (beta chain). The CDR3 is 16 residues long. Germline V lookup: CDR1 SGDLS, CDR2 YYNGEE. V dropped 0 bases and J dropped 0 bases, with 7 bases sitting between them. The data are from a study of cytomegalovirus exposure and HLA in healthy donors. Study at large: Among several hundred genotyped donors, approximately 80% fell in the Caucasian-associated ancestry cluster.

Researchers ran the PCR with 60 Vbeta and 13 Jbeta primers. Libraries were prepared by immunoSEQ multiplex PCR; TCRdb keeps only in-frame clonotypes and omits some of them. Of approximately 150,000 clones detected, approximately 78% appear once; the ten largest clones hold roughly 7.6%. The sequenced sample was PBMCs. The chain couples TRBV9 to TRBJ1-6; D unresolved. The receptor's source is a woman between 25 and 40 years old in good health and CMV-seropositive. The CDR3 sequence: CASSVGVSSYNSPLHF. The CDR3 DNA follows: TGTGCCAGCAGCGTAGGAGTGAGCTCCTATAATTCACCCCTCCACTTT.